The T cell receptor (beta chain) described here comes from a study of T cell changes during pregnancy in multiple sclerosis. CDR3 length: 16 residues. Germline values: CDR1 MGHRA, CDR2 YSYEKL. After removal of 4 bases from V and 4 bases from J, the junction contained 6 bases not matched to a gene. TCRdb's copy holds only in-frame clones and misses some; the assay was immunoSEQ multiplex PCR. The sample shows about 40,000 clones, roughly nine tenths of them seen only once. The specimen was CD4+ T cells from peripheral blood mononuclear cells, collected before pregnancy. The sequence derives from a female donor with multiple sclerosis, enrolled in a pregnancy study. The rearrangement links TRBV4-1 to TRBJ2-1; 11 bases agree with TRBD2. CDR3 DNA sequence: TGCGCCAGCAGCCTCTCCGGGACTAGCGGATACAATGAGCAGTTCTTC. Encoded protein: CASSLSGTSGYNEQFF.